The 14 T cell receptor beta chains reported below all come from one sample, sequenced in a study of blood T cell repertoires in COVID-19. Sequencing used immunoSEQ multiplex PCR; TCRdb keeps in-frame clones, though not all of them. The table shows some 200,000 clones, with 70% to 90% occurring only once. Specimen: peripheral blood. The origin of the receptors is a woman older than 75 with acute or convalescent COVID-19.

The chain is built from TRBV11-1 and TRBJ2-1; 7 bases map to TRBD1. Trimming at V came to 7 bases and at J to 9 bases, leaving 9 bases not matched to a gene. Germline loops: CDR1 SGHAT, CDR2 FQDESV (reference sequence). The CDR3 has 13 residues. The CDR3 sequence: CASTRGQVLEQFF. The CDR3 DNA reads TGTGCCAGCACCCGCGGACAGGTCCTTGAGCAGTTCTTC.

V usage is TRBV7-6 and J usage is TRBJ2-3; the D gene is possibly TRBD1 (6 bases). Germline CDR1 and CDR2: SGHVS and FNYEAQ. This CDR3 has 15 residues. V was cut by 1 base and J by 5 bases, with 13 bases left in between. The DNA for the CDR3 is TGTGCCAGCAGCTTAGGGCAGGGGCGGGTAGATACGCAGTATTTT. Its protein is CASSLGQGRVDTQYF.

The V gene is TRBV19, the J gene TRBJ1-4; 7 bases are shared with TRBD1. This CDR3 has 15 amino acids. With 5 bases clipped from V and 3 bases from J, the junction kept 6 bases outside the gene matches. In germline, CDR1 is LNHDA, CDR2 SQIVND (reference sequence). The CDR3 DNA reads as TGTGCCAGTAGTTCCACCGGGACAGCTAATGAAAAACTGTTTTTT. It translates to CASSSTGTANEKLFF.

The chain combines TRBV12-3 or TRBV12-4 with TRBJ1-1; D is uncertain. CDR3 length: 13 residues. Trimming shortened V by 7 bases and J by 0 bases, and 9 bases separated the two germline ends. For the CDR3, the DNA is TGTGCCAGCAACCCGACTATGAACACTGAAGCTTTCTTT. Its protein product is CASNPTMNTEAFF.

CDR3 coding DNA: TGTGCCAGCAGTGCAAGTCGACAGGCCCTCGGAAGGCGGTTGTGGGACGAGCAGTACTTC. This sequence encodes CASSASRQALGRRLWDEQYF. The chain is built from TRBV27 and TRBJ2-7; D may be TRBD1 (6 bases). The ends were cut back, 5 bases at V and 5 bases at J, with 34 bases in the middle. The CDR3 is 20 amino acids. Germline V gene lookup returns CDR1 MNHEY and CDR2 SMNVEV (reference sequence).

The chain links TRBV19 to TRBJ1-2; D gene ambiguous. The ends were cut back, 4 bases at V and 8 bases at J, with 14 bases in the middle. Germline lookup yields CDR1 LNHDA and CDR2 SQIVND (reference sequence). CDR3 length equals 13 residues. CDR3 nucleotides: TGTGCCAGTAGTACGGCGGGGAATTGGGGCTACACCTTC. Translated, it gives CASSTAGNWGYTF.

This clone has only one observation. The chain recombines TRBV6-1 with TRBJ2-5, with 7 positions matching TRBD2. The ends lost 3 bases at V and 4 bases at J; junction bases unmatched: 2. Germline values: CDR1 MNHNS, CDR2 SASEGT. The CDR3 loop spans 13 amino acids. For the CDR3, the DNA is TGTGCCAGCAGTGAGATAGCGGGAGAGACCCAGTACTTC. It encodes CASSEIAGETQYF.

This chain connects TRBV30 to TRBJ1-4; tentative D call: TRBD1 (6 bases). V was trimmed by 5 bases and J by 3 bases, leaving 10 bases between them. This CDR3 contains 13 residues. The germline V gene encodes CDR1 GTSNPN and CDR2 SVGIG (reference sequence). The CDR3 reads CAWGRGPNEKLFF. The CDR3 region has the DNA TGTGCCTGGGGCAGGGGACCTAATGAAAAACTGTTTTTT.

As to this clone: Within the sample, other DNA sequences also encode this same CDR3. The rearrangement uses TRBV5-5 and TRBJ1-4; D remains unclear. This CDR3 is built from 15 residues. Germline CDR1 reads SGHKS; CDR2 reads YYEKEE (reference sequence). Trimming removed 0 bases at V and 0 bases at J, with 6 bases between. For the CDR3, the DNA is TGTGCCAGCAGCTTGGCGGTAGCAACTAATGAAAAACTGTTTTTT. This gives the protein CASSLAVATNEKLFF.

The V and J genes are TRBV7-2 and TRBJ2-5; D gene uncertain. The ends were cut back, 5 bases at V and 5 bases at J, with 12 bases in the middle. Germline lookup yields CDR1 SGHTA and CDR2 FQGNSA. The CDR3 extends over 13 amino acids. The CDR3, as DNA: TGTGCCAGCAGCCCCTTAGTATTGGAGACCCAGTACTTC. Amino acid sequence: CASSPLVLETQYF.

The V call is TRBV6-5, the J call TRBJ1-2; 8 bases are shared with TRBD1. This CDR3 region has 15 residues. Germline V gives CDR1 MNHEY, CDR2 SVGAGI. V was clipped by 5 bases and J by 7 bases; unmatched bases: 12. CDR3 protein: CASSPQAGGLIGYTF. The DNA of the CDR3 is TGTGCCAGCAGTCCCCAGGCAGGGGGCCTCATTGGCTACACCTTC.

Only one count was recorded for this clone. The chain has TRBV7-2 and TRBJ2-3, with D perhaps matching TRBD2 (5 bases). The V gene lost 1 base and the J gene lost 5 bases, with 10 bases spanning the gap. The CDR3 covers 14 residues. The germline CDR1 and CDR2 sequences are SGHTA and FQGNSA. CDR3 coding DNA: TGTGCCAGCAGCTTAGATCCCCGGGGAGATACGCAGTATTTT. Protein product: CASSLDPRGDTQYF.

The chain links TRBV9 to TRBJ1-2; no firm D call. Trimming took 4 bases from V and 4 from J, leaving 17 bases between them. The CDR3 is 15 amino acids. Germline V gene data show CDR1 as SGDLS and CDR2 as YYNGEE. CDR3 residues: CASSLLQQTLYGYTF. CDR3 nucleotide sequence: TGTGCCAGCAGCCTCCTACAGCAAACCCTCTATGGCTACACCTTC. Supplemented by reference TRBV9 and TRBJ1-2, the full variable domain reads DSGVTQTPKHLITATGQRVTLRCSPRSGDLSVYWYQQSLDQGLQFLIQYYNGEERAKGNILERFSAQQFPDLHSELNLSSLELGDSALYFCASSLLQQTLYGYTFGSGTRLTVV.

This clone has just a few counts. The chain uses TRBV7-9 and TRBJ2-6; 7 nucleotides match TRBD2. The CDR3 runs 17 residues. Trimming cost V 0 bases and J 1 base; bases outside gene matches: 3. Germline V CDR1 and CDR2: SEHNR, FQNEAQ (reference sequence). CDR3: CASSLAPGGSGANVLTF. The CDR3 DNA reads TGTGCCAGCAGCTTAGCGCCCGGGGGGTCTGGGGCCAACGTCCTGACTTTC.